These 24 T cell receptor beta chains were all obtained from the same sample, sequenced in a study of shared T cell receptors in the human thymus. Profiling relied on immunoSEQ multiplex PCR, and the TCRdb table lists in-frame clones only, not all of them. This sample has approximately 760,000 clones, with around 85% found just once. These records were also assigned to another study, of human thymus T cells.

The sequencing input was thymocytes. Source of these receptors: a girl under three years old with a congenital heart defect.

This clone showed up just a few times. The rearrangement joins TRBV4-2 to TRBJ1-1; the D gene is possibly TRBD1 (5 bases). From germline, CDR1 is LGHNA and CDR2 YNFKEQ. Trimming removed 3 bases from V and 2 bases from J, with 31 bases in between. CDR3 length: 21 amino acids. The CDR3 sequence: CASSHNARGVGLGRPNTEAFF. The CDR3 DNA reads as TGTGCCAGCAGCCACAACGCCCGGGGGGTAGGGCTGGGGAGACCTAACACTGAAGCTTTCTTT.

J is TRBJ1-5 and V is TRBV30, with TRBD1 matching 8 bases. The CDR3 is 15 residues long. CDR1 is GTSNPN, CDR2 SVGIG, per germline (reference sequence). The junction had 9 bases not matched to a gene; V was cut back by 1 base and J by 7 bases. CDR3 loop: CAWSGPQGVSQPQHF. Here the CDR3 DNA reads TGTGCCTGGAGTGGACCACAGGGGGTAAGCCAGCCCCAGCATTTT.

The chain carries TRBV5-4 and TRBJ1-4; D gene ambiguous. The CDR3 runs to 14 residues. Trimming cost V 0 bases and J 7 bases, with 10 bases left between them. CDR1 and CDR2 (germline): SGHNT, YYREEE (reference sequence). CDR3 sequence (DNA): TGTGCCAGCAGCTTGGGGCAGCGCTCTGAAAAACTGTTTTTT. This gives the protein CASSLGQRSEKLFF.

This chain uses TRBV25-1 with TRBJ1-6; D remains unclear. Germline V gives CDR1 MGHDK, CDR2 SYGVNS. The CDR3 consists of 16 residues. Trimming took 2 bases from V and 14 from J, leaving 22 bases between them. CDR3 bases: TGTGCCAGCAGTGAAGAAGTGAGGGCCCCCCATTACTCCCTCCACTTT. It specifies CASSEEVRAPHYSLHF.

V gene TRBV7-9 combines with J gene TRBJ2-1; 9 bases map to TRBD1. V trimming: 3 bases; J trimming: 7 bases; junction bases outside the gene matches: 7. The CDR3 is 15 amino acids. Germline-derived CDR1 and CDR2 are SEHNR and FQNEAQ (reference sequence). The CDR3 DNA sequence: TGTGCCAGCAGCTTTCCCGGGACAGGGAGTAATGAGCAGTTCTTC. Amino acid sequence: CASSFPGTGSNEQFF.

V and J are TRBV7-9 and TRBJ1-2, with TRBD1 matching 11 bases. V gave up 1 base and J gave up 4 bases; unmatched junction bases: 8. The CDR3 extends over 17 amino acids. Per the germline V gene, CDR1 is SEHNR and CDR2 is FQNEAQ (reference sequence). CDR3 region: CASSLGQKGQGAYGYTF. CDR3 nucleotides: TGTGCCAGCAGCTTAGGCCAAAAAGGACAGGGGGCCTATGGCTACACCTTC.

A single count supports this clone. The gene calls are TRBV2 and TRBJ2-3; D is unclear. The CDR3 length is 14 residues. Germline V gene data show CDR1 as SNHLY and CDR2 as FYNNEI. Trimming removed 4 bases from V and 1 base from J, with 9 bases in between. DNA of the CDR3: TGTGCCAGCAGTGGAGGCTACCGCACAGATACGCAGTATTTT. It is translated as CASSGGYRTDTQYF. The variable domain in full, with the rest retrieved from reference TRBV2 and TRBJ2-3, is EPEVTQTPSHQVTQMGQEVILRCVPISNHLYFYWYRQILGQKVEFLVSFYNNEISEKSEIFDDQFSVERPDGSNFTLKIRSTKLEDSAMYFCASSGGYRTDTQYFGPGTRLTVL.

V and J are TRBV7-8 and TRBJ1-1; D possibly corresponds to TRBD1 (5 bases). From germline, CDR1 is SGHVS and CDR2 FQNEAQ. The length of the CDR3 is 13 residues. V was trimmed by 1 base and J by 11 bases, leaving 14 bases between them. CDR3 loop: CASSLDESQGAFF. CDR3 bases: TGTGCCAGCAGCTTAGATGAGAGCCAGGGCGCTTTCTTT.

This clone was counted a single time. V is TRBV30 and J is TRBJ1-5; tentative D call: TRBD1 (6 bases). The CDR3 is 13 residues long. CDR1 and CDR2 from the germline V gene are GTSNPN and SVGIG (reference sequence). V gave up 5 bases and J gave up 5 bases, with 13 bases separating them. The CDR3 DNA sequence: TGTGCCTGGTCTACAGGGTTCTATCAGCCCCAGCATTTT. It yields the protein CAWSTGFYQPQHF.

The V and J genes are TRBV10-1 and TRBJ2-7; 9 nucleotides align to TRBD1. Germline V CDR1 and CDR2: WNHNN, SYGVQD (reference sequence). Trimming cost V 5 bases and J 10 bases; bases outside gene matches: 18. The CDR3 is made up of 16 amino acids. CDR3 sequence: CASSNTGVRDRVSQYF. In nucleotides, the CDR3 is TGCGCCAGCAGTAATACCGGTGTCCGGGACAGGGTGTCTCAGTACTTC.

The chain uses TRBV5-5 and TRBJ1-1; possibly TRBD1 for D (6 bases). Trimming removed 4 bases from V and 2 bases from J, with 12 bases in between. This CDR3 contains 14 residues. The germline V gene has CDR1 SGHKS and CDR2 YYEKEE (reference sequence). The CDR3 region has the DNA TGTGCCAGCAGCCTTCAACAGGGTAACACTGAAGCTTTCTTT. Protein product: CASSLQQGNTEAFF.

The chain uses TRBV4-1 and TRBJ1-5, with D uncertain. This CDR3 comprises 17 residues. From germline, CDR1 is MGHRA and CDR2 YSYEKL. V was pared by 2 bases and J by 5 bases, with 19 bases between. In DNA, the CDR3 is TGCGCCAGCAGCCAAAGACGAAACGAACGAGGAGATCAGCCCCAGCATTTT. This encodes CASSQRRNERGDQPQHF.

The chain links TRBV18 to TRBJ2-5; 7 bases line up with TRBD1. This CDR3 is 20 amino acids long. CDR1 and CDR2 from the germline V gene are KGHSH and LQKENI. V lost 4 bases to trimming and J lost 5 bases; unmatched junction nucleotides: 25. CDR3 loop: CASSLKYVQGPGGNQETQYF. The CDR3 nucleotides are TGTGCCAGCTCACTAAAATACGTACAGGGACCAGGGGGTAATCAGGAGACCCAGTACTTC.

J is TRBJ1-2 and V is TRBV6-5, with D tentatively TRBD1 (5 bases). This CDR3 comprises 14 residues. The V gene's germline CDR1 is MNHEY and CDR2 SVGAGI. Deletions cut 6 bases from V and 8 bases from J, with 19 bases between. CDR3 coding DNA: TGTGCCAGCAGCCCAGAGCAGGGCGAGAGGGGCTACACCTTC. Its translation: CASSPEQGERGYTF.

The chain employs TRBV5-1 and TRBJ1-5, with TRBD1 matching 7 bases. This CDR3 has 14 residues. CDR1 SGHRS and CDR2 YFSETQ come from the germline V gene. V shed 3 bases, J shed 6 bases, and the junction held 6 bases outside the gene matches. The CDR3 is CASSSTGVGQPQHF. As DNA, the CDR3 is TGCGCCAGCAGCTCAACAGGGGTTGGTCAGCCCCAGCATTTT.

The rearrangement uses TRBV27 and TRBJ1-5, with no clear D. CDR3 length: 16 amino acids. The V gene lost 4 bases and the J gene lost 6 bases, with 19 bases spanning the gap. Germline V gene sequence: CDR1 MNHEY, CDR2 SMNVEV (reference sequence). In DNA, the CDR3 is TGTGCCAGCAGTTGCGGCGGCCGTGGATCGGGTCAGCCCCAGCATTTT. Protein: CASSCGGRGSGQPQHF.

The J gene is TRBJ2-2, the V gene TRBV6-5, with 10 bases aligning to TRBD2. CDR1 is MNHEY and CDR2 is SVGAGI in the germline V gene. This CDR3 has 15 amino acids. J lost 6 bases, V lost 6 bases, and 7 bases had no gene match. Here the CDR3 reads CASSLTAGGPGELFF. In nucleotides, the CDR3 is TGTGCCAGCAGCCTTACAGCGGGGGGGCCCGGGGAGCTGTTTTTT.

The chain links TRBV5-1 to TRBJ2-7; D is possibly TRBD1 (6 bases). Trimming removed 3 bases from V and 0 bases from J, with 10 bases in between. Germline V lookup: CDR1 SGHRS, CDR2 YFSETQ. The CDR3 totals 14 residues. The CDR3 protein is CASSSQGFSYEQYF. The CDR3, as DNA: TGCGCCAGCAGCTCCCAGGGGTTCTCCTACGAGCAGTACTTC.

J is TRBJ2-1 and V is TRBV7-6, with TRBD2 identical over 9 bases. Germline loops: CDR1 SGHVS, CDR2 FNYEAQ. With V trimmed by 2 bases and J by 3 bases, 2 bases remained unmatched. The CDR3 has 15 residues. The CDR3 loop reads CASSLRLADYNEQFF. Written as DNA, the CDR3 is TGTGCCAGCAGCTTAAGACTAGCGGACTACAATGAGCAGTTCTTC.

A few counts support this clone. CDR3 nucleotide sequence: TGTGCCAGTTGGGGCAAAGGGTCTGGAAACACCATATATTTT. It specifies CASWGKGSGNTIYF. V usage is TRBV19 and J usage is TRBJ1-3; D may be TRBD1 (5 bases). There are 14 residues in the CDR3. V dropped 8 bases and J dropped 1 base, with 12 bases sitting between them. From germline, CDR1 is LNHDA and CDR2 SQIVND (reference sequence). Variable domain in full (rest from reference TRBV19 and TRBJ1-3): DGGITQSPKYLFRKEGQNVTLSCEQNLNHDAMYWYRQDPGQGLRLIYYSQIVNDFQKGDIAEGYSVSREKKESFPLTVTSAQKNPTAFYLCASWGKGSGNTIYFGEGSWLTVV.

J is TRBJ1-1 and V is TRBV28; TRBD1 might be the D (5 bases). From germline, CDR1 is MDHEN and CDR2 SYDVKM. The CDR3 runs 11 residues. With 5 bases removed from V and 7 bases from J, the gap between germline ends came to 8 bases. The CDR3 DNA reads TGTGCCAGCAGTAGGGGTATTGAAGCTTTCTTT. Translating gives CASSRGIEAFF.

The V call is TRBV28, the J call TRBJ2-7; D not resolved. This CDR3 region has 17 residues. V gave up 3 bases and J gave up 0 bases, with 18 bases separating them. Germline V CDR1 and CDR2: MDHEN, SYDVKM. The CDR3 nucleotides are TGTGCCAGCAGTTTTCAGTTTCCGCCTTCCAGCTCCTACGAGCAGTACTTC. It specifies CASSFQFPPSSSYEQYF.

The chain combines TRBV15 with TRBJ2-6, with D maybe TRBD1 (5 bases). The CDR3 is 16 amino acids. V was cut by 5 bases and J by 4 bases, with 15 bases left in between. The germline gives CDR1 LNHNV, CDR2 YYDKDF (reference sequence). CDR3 sequence (DNA): TGTGCCACCAGCTCCCGGTCAGGGTCGGGGGCCAACGTCCTGACTTTC. It specifies CATSSRSGSGANVLTF.

This clone was detected a few times. This chain links TRBV9 with TRBJ2-3, with 7 bases that match TRBD2. The CDR3 consists of 16 residues. Trimming removed 3 bases from V and 1 base from J; junction bases left unmatched: 8. Germline V CDR1 and CDR2: SGDLS, YYNGEE. CDR3 in amino acids: CASSAERGRRTDTQYF. CDR3 sequence (DNA): TGTGCCAGCAGCGCCGAGCGGGGACGGCGCACAGATACGCAGTATTTT.